The 10 T cell receptor beta chains in this list originate from one sample, sequenced in a study of cytomegalovirus exposure and HLA in healthy donors listed by TCRdb under 2017. Library generation was performed with the immunoSEQ multiplex PCR assay. For the multiplex PCR, a mixture combining 60 forward primers for TCR Vbeta segments and 13 reverse primers for TCR Jbeta segments was used. TCRdb's version of the immuneACCESS table is confined to in-frame rearrangements and falls short of the full clone set. An unresolved V gene accounts for under half of the shortfall where checked; the remainder is of unknown origin. The sample includes roughly 130,000 clones, with about three quarters observed a single time. The ten largest clones take up roughly 1.8% of the sample. Sequencing input: PBMCs. Receptors were obtained from a woman aged 40 to 50 in good health and CMV-seronegative.

The chain has TRBV19 and TRBJ2-5; tentatively, D is TRBD2 (5 bases). Germline loops: CDR1 LNHDA, CDR2 SQIVND (reference sequence). V was trimmed by 8 bases and J by 5 bases, leaving 15 bases between them. CDR3 size: 13 residues. CDR3 amino acids: CASRGLFGETQYF. The CDR3 DNA follows: TGTGCCAGTCGTGGACTTTTCGGGGAGACCCAGTACTTC.

CDR3 amino acids: CASTRGTGNQPQHF. The CDR3 bases are TGTGCCAGCACCCGCGGAACAGGTAATCAGCCCCAGCATTTT. V and J are TRBV28 and TRBJ1-5, with a weak D call TRBD1 (5 bases). The germline V gene encodes CDR1 MDHEN and CDR2 SYDVKM. V lost 7 bases, J lost 4 bases, and 14 bases lay in between. The CDR3 is made up of 14 amino acids.

This clone has only a few counts. The chain uses TRBV19 and TRBJ1-6, with TRBD1 matching 9 bases. Germline V gene sequence: CDR1 LNHDA, CDR2 SQIVND (reference sequence). The CDR3 totals 13 residues. Germline trimming cut 8 bases from V and 7 bases from J; bases unmatched to any gene: 3. The CDR3 region has the DNA TGTGCCAGTCGGGACAGGGCGAATTCACCCCTCCACTTT. This codes for CASRDRANSPLHF. Looking up the rest from reference TRBV19 and TRBJ1-6 gives the full variable domain: DGGITQSPKYLFRKEGQNVTLSCEQNLNHDAMYWYRQDPGQGLRLIYYSQIVNDFQKGDIAEGYSVSREKKESFPLTVTSAQKNPTAFYLCASRDRANSPLHFGNGTRLTVT.

V gene TRBV14 combines with J gene TRBJ2-7, with 10 bases fitting TRBD2. The germline V gene encodes CDR1 SGHDN and CDR2 FVKESK. The CDR3 is 17 residues long. V shed 0 bases and J 5 bases; nucleotides not matched to a gene: 10. CDR3 loop: CASSQEWRLAGVHEQYF. CDR3 DNA sequence: TGTGCCAGCAGCCAAGAATGGCGTCTAGCGGGGGTCCACGAGCAGTACTTC.

V usage is TRBV10-1 and J usage is TRBJ2-3; D may be TRBD1 (5 bases). CDR3 length: 14 residues. The germline gives CDR1 WNHNN, CDR2 SYGVQD (reference sequence). V dropped 2 bases and J dropped 0 bases, with 6 bases sitting between them. CDR3 DNA sequence: TGCGCCAGCAGTGAGGGGGCGAGCACAGATACGCAGTATTTT. This translates into CASSEGASTDTQYF.

The CDR3 nucleotides are TGTGCCAGCAGCCCAGGGATCAGTCAGCCCCAGCATTTT. Translating it yields CASSPGISQPQHF. The chain is built from TRBV2 and TRBJ1-5; possible D gene TRBD1, 5 bases. Trimming cost V 6 bases and J 6 bases, with 12 bases left between them. Germline CDR1 and CDR2: SNHLY and FYNNEI. The CDR3 consists of 13 residues.

The chain recombines TRBV18 with TRBJ2-1; the D gene is possibly TRBD2 (6 bases). CDR1 KGHSH and CDR2 LQKENI come from the germline V gene. V lost 4 bases to trimming and J lost 7 bases, with 20 bases between them. The CDR3 has 16 residues. CDR3 sequence (DNA): TGTGCCAGCTCACTGTCCGGAGCGGGCCCTTCGAATGAGCAGTTCTTC. It yields the protein CASSLSGAGPSNEQFF.

The chain employs TRBV19 and TRBJ2-2; 9 bases line up with TRBD1. Germline CDR1 is LNHDA and CDR2 is SQIVND (reference sequence). The J segment lost 6 bases and the V segment lost 7 bases, leaving 9 bases of the junction unmatched. This CDR3 is 15 amino acids long. The CDR3 DNA sequence: TGTGCCAGTACCATCGGGACAGGGTTCGCCGGGGAGCTGTTTTTT. Protein sequence: CASTIGTGFAGELFF.

V and J are TRBV25-1 and TRBJ1-1, with D tentatively TRBD1 (6 bases). This CDR3 contains 15 residues. Trimming removed 2 bases at V and 1 base at J, with 11 bases between. CDR1 MGHDK and CDR2 SYGVNS come from the germline V gene. The CDR3 DNA sequence: TGTGCCAGCAGTGAAACGGGGGGGCCGAACACTGAAGCTTTCTTT. Translated: CASSETGGPNTEAFF.

V gene TRBV19 combines with J gene TRBJ1-5; D unresolved. The CDR3 contains 16 residues. V was trimmed by 1 base and J by 2 bases, leaving 12 bases between them. Germline-derived CDR1 and CDR2 are LNHDA and SQIVND (reference sequence). The CDR3 loop is CASSIAREGRNQPQHF. The CDR3 DNA reads TGTGCCAGTAGTATAGCCCGGGAAGGGCGCAATCAGCCCCAGCATTTT.